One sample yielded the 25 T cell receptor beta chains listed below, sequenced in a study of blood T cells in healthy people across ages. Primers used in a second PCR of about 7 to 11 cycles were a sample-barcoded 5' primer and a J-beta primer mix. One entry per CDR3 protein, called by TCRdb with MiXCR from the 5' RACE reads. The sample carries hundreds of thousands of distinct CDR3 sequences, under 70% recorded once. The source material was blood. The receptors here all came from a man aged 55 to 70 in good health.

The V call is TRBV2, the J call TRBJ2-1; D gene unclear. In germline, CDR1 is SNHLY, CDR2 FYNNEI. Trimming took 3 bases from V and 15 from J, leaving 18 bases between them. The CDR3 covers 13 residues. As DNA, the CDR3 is TGTGCCAGCAGTGATGGCCCCCGGGTACCGGTGTTCTTC. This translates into CASSDGPRVPVFF.

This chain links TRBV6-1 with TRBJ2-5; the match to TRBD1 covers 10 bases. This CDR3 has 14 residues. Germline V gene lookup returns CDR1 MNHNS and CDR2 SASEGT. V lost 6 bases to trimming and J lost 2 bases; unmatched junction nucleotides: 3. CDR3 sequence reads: CASRTGGTQETQYF. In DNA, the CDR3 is TGTGCCAGCAGGACAGGGGGCACACAAGAGACCCAGTACTTC.

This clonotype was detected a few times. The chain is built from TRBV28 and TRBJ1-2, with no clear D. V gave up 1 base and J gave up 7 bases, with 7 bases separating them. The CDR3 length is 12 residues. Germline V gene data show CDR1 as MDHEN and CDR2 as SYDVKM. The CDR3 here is CASSLFSGGYTF. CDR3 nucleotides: TGTGCCAGCAGTTTATTCTCCGGTGGCTACACCTTC.

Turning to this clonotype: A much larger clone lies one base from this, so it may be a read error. CDR3 region: CASGDDNYGYTF. The CDR3 coding sequence is TGTGCCAGCGGCGACGATAACTATGGCTACACCTTC. The chain is built from TRBV12-3 or TRBV12-4 and TRBJ1-2, with no clear D. This CDR3 contains 12 residues. Between the trimmed V and J ends, which lost 8 bases and 1 base, there was a span of 8 bases.

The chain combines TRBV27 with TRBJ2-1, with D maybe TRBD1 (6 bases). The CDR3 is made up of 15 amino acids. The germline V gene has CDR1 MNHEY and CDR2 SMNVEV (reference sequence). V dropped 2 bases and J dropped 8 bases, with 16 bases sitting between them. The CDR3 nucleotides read TGTGCCAGCAGTTTACAGGGGCGATCCTTCGATGAGCAGTTCTTC. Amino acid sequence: CASSLQGRSFDEQFF.

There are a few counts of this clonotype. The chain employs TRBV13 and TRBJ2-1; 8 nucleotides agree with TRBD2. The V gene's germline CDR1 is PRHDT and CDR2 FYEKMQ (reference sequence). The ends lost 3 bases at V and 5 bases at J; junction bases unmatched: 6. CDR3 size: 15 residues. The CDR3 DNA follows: TGTGCCAGCAGCTTCCCCAGCGGGAGAGACAATGAGCAGTTCTTC. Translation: CASSFPSGRDNEQFF.

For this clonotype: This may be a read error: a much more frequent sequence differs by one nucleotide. The chain's CDR3 is CASSQDRGSYGYTF. Here the CDR3 DNA reads TGTGCCAGCAGCCAAGACAGGGGGTCCTATGGCTACACCTTC. The chain uses TRBV4-2 and TRBJ1-2; 7 positions match TRBD1. The V and J ends lost 0 bases and 4 bases, in that order; junction bases with no gene match: 2. CDR1 is LGHNA and CDR2 is YNFKEQ in the germline V gene. The CDR3 has 14 amino acids.

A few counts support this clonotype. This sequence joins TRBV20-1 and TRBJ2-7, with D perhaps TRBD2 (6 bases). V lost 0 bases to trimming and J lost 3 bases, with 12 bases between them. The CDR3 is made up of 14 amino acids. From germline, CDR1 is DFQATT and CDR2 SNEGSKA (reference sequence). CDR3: CSARDRDSGYEQYF. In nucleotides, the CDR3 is TGCAGTGCTAGAGATCGTGATAGCGGCTACGAGCAGTACTTC.

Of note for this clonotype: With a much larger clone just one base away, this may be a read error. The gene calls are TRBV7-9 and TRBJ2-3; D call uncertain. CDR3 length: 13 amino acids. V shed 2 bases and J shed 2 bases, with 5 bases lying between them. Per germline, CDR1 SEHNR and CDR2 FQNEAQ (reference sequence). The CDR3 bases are TGTGCCAGCAGCTTAAGTCTCACAGATACGCAGTATTTT. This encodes CASSLSLTDTQYF.

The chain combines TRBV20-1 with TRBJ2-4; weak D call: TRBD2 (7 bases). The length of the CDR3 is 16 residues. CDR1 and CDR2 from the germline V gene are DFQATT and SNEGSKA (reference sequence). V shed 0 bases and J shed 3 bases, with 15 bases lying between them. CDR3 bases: TGCAGTGCTAGAGATCCGGGGGGCAGGGGCAAAAACATTCAGTACTTC. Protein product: CSARDPGGRGKNIQYF.

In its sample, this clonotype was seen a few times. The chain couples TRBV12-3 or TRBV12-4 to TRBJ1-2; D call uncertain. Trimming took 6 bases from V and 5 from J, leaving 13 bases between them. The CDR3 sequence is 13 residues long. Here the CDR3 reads CASRGAGLYGYTF. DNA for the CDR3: TGTGCCAGCAGGGGTGCGGGTTTATATGGCTACACCTTC.

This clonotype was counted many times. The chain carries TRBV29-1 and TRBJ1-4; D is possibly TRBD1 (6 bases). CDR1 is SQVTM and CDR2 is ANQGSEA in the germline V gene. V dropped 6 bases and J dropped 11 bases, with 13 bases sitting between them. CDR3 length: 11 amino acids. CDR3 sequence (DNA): TGCAGCGTCCAACAGGGTAACAAACTGTTTTTT. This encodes CSVQQGNKLFF. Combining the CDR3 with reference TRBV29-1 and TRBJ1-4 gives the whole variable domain SAVISQKPSRDICQRGTSLTIQCQVDSQVTMMFWYRQQPGQSLTLIATANQGSEATYESGFVIDKFPISRPNLTFSTLTVSNMSPEDSSIYLCSVQQGNKLFFGSGTQLSVL.

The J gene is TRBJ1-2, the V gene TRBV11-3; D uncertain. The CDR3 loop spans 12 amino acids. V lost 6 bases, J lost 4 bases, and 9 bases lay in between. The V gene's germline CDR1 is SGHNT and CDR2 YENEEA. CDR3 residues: CASRRPTYGYTF. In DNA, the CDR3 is TGTGCCAGCAGGAGACCCACCTATGGCTACACCTTC.

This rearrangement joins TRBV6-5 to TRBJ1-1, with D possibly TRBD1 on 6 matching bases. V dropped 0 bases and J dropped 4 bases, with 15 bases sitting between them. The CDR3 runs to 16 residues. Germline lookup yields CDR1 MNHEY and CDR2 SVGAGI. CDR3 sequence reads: CASSYSHTGRPTEAFF. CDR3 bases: TGTGCCAGCAGTTACTCCCATACAGGGCGGCCCACTGAAGCTTTCTTT.

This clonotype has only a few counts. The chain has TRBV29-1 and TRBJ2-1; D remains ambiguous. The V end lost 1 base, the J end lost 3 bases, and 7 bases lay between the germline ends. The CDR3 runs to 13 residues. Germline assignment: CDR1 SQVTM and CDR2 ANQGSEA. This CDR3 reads CSVEVVSYNEQFF. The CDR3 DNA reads TGCAGCGTTGAAGTGGTCAGCTACAATGAGCAGTTCTTC.

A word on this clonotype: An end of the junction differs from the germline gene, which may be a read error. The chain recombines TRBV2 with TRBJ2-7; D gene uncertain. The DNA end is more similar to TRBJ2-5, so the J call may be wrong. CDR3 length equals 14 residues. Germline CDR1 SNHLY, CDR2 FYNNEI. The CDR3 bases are TGTGTCAGCAGTGAAAGGCGGAGTCAAGAGACCCAGTACTTC. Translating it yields CVSSERRSQETQYF.

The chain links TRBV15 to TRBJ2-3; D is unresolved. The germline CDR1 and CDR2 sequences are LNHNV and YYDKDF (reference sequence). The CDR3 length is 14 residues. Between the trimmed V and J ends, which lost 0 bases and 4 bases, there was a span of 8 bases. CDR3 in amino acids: CATSRDHGADTQYF. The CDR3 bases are TGTGCCACCAGCAGAGATCACGGCGCAGATACGCAGTATTTT.

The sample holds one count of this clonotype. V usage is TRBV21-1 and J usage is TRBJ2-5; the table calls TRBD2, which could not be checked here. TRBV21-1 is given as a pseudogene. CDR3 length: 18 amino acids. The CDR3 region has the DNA TGTGCCAGCAGCTCCCGTAGCGGGGGTGCAGAATTACAAGAGACCCAGTACTTC. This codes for CASSSRSGGAELQETQYF.

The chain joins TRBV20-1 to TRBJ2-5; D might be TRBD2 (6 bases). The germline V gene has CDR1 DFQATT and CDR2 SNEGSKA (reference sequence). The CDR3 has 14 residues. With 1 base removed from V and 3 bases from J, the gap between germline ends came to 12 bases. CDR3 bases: TGCAGTGCTAGAGCCGGGAGCGGCAAAGAGACCCAGTACTTC. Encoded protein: CSARAGSGKETQYF.

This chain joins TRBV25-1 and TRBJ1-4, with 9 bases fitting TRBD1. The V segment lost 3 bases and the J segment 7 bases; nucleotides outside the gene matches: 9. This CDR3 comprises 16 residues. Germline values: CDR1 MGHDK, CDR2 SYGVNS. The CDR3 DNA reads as TGTGCCAGCAGTGATAATACAGGGGGCGCTTCTGAAAAACTGTTTTTT. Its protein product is CASSDNTGGASEKLFF. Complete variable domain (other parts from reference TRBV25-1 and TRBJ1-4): EADIYQTPRYLVIGTGKKITLECSQTMGHDKMYWYQQDPGMELHLIHYSYGVNSTEKGDLSSESTVSRIRTEHFPLTLESARPSHTSQYLCASSDNTGGASEKLFFGSGTQLSVL.

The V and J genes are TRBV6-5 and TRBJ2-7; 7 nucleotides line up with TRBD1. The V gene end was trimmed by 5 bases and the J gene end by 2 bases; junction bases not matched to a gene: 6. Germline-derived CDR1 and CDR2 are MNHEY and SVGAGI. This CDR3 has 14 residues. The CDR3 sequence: CASSIQTGPYEQYF. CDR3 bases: TGTGCCAGCAGTATCCAGACAGGGCCCTACGAGCAGTACTTC.

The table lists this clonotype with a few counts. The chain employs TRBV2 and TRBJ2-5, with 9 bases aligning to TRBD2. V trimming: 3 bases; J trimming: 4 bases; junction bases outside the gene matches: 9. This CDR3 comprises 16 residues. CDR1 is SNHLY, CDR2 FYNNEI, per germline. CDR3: CASSESSGVGGETQYF. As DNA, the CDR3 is TGTGCCAGCAGTGAGTCTAGCGGGGTAGGAGGAGAGACCCAGTACTTC. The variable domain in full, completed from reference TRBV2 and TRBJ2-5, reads EPEVTQTPSHQVTQMGQEVILRCVPISNHLYFYWYRQILGQKVEFLVSFYNNEISEKSEIFDDQFSVERPDGSNFTLKIRSTKLEDSAMYFCASSESSGVGGETQYFGPGTRLLVL.

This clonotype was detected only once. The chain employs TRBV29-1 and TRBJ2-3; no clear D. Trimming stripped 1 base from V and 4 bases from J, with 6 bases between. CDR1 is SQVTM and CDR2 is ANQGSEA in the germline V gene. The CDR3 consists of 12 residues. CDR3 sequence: CSVEASADTQYF. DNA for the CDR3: TGCAGCGTTGAAGCAAGCGCAGATACGCAGTATTTT.

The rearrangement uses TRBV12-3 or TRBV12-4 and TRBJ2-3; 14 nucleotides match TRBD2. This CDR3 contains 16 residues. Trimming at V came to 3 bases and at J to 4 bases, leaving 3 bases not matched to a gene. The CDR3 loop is CASSFRLAGGADTQYF. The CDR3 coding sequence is TGTGCCAGCAGTTTTCGACTAGCGGGGGGGGCAGATACGCAGTATTTT.

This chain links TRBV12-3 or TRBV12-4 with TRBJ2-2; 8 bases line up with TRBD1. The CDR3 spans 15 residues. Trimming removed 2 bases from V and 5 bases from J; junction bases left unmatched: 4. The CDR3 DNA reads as TGTGCCAGCAGTTTAAATCAGGGGGCTACCGGGGAGCTGTTTTTT. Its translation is CASSLNQGATGELFF.